This TCR beta chain was profiled in a study of T cells in localized non-small cell lung cancer. Study-level findings and limits: The highest T cell clonality was in uninvolved adjacent lung, above tumor. Of the top 100 tumor clones, median around 60 were in adjacent lung, some 30 among its top 100. Those with higher blood T cell density had longer overall survival.

Comment on this clone: The antigen remains undetermined.

Profiled with immunoSEQ multiplex PCR; TCRdb holds only in-frame clones, not every one. The sample lists about 17,000 clones, about four fifths occurring once. The CDR3 is 18 amino acids. Trimming cost V 2 bases and J 7 bases; bases outside gene matches: 9. Germline assignment: CDR1 SGHTA and CDR2 FQGNSA. The starting material was peripheral blood, obtained before any cancer treatment. The receptor was derived from a male donor at least 60 years old with stage III lung adenocarcinoma. The chain employs TRBV7-2 and TRBJ2-1; TRBD2 agrees at 15 bases. The DNA for the CDR3 is TGTGCCAGCAGCTTAATGGGCGGACTAGCGGGGGGGCCAAATGAGCAGTTCTTC. It specifies CASSLMGGLAGGPNEQFF. The complete variable domain, with remaining parts taken from reference TRBV7-2 and TRBJ2-1, reads GAGVSQSPSNKVTEKGKDVELRCDPISGHTALYWYRQSLGQGLEFLIYFQGNSAPDKSGLPSDRFSAERTGGSVSTLTIQRTQQEDSAVYLCASSLMGGLAGGPNEQFFGPGTRLTVL.